The entry below gives a single T cell receptor (beta chain) sequence along with its context. Some clones are missing from TCRdb's copy, which holds only in-frame ones; the method was immunoSEQ multiplex PCR. This table holds some 130,000 clones, approximately 88% found once. Trimming took off 2 bases at V and 10 bases at J, with 6 bases between the two ends. CDR3 length: 11 residues. Germline values: CDR1 SGHTA, CDR2 FQGTGA. This record belongs to a study of T cell responses to AZD1222 COVID-19 vaccine. The clonotype originates from an adult who received the AZD1222 COVID-19 vaccine. The input for sequencing was peripheral blood, taken 28 days after the second AZD1222 dose. The chain links TRBV7-3 to TRBJ2-1; D is possibly TRBD2 (6 bases). In nucleotides, the CDR3 is TGTGCCAGCAGCTTAGCGGGGGAGCAGTTCTTC. Translating gives CASSLAGEQFF.